Below, 19 T cell receptor beta chains from the same sample are listed, as sequenced in a study of response to subunit inactivated influenza vaccine. Via MiXCR, TCRdb re-called the RT-PCR reads, giving one row per CDR3 protein. There are fewer than 600,000 distinct CDR3 sequences in the sample; approximately 7.3% occur only once, and approximately 14% lies in the top ten. This sample comprised PBMCs from blood, obtained about 23 months after vaccination. The receptors shown here come from a man between 50 and 69 years old who received an inactivated influenza vaccine.

This clonotype appeared a few times. This chain uses TRBV12-3 or TRBV12-4 with TRBJ2-1; tentative D call: TRBD1 (5 bases). This CDR3 contains 13 residues. V was clipped by 2 bases and J by 6 bases, with 8 bases between them. For the CDR3, the DNA is TGTGCCAGCAGTTTACAGGGAATCAATGAGCAGTTCTTC. Its protein is CASSLQGINEQFF.

This clonotype was counted many times. The V gene is TRBV21-1, the J gene TRBJ2-3; TRBD1, as called in the table, went unchecked against the DNA. TRBV21-1 is labeled a pseudogene. This CDR3 region has 15 residues. The CDR3 sequence: CASSKGRTGADTQYF. The CDR3 coding sequence is TGTGCCAGCAGCAAAGGGCGGACAGGGGCAGATACGCAGTATTTT.

V is TRBV12-3 or TRBV12-4 and J is TRBJ2-7; D gene uncertain. V lost 3 bases, J lost 5 bases, and 8 bases lay in between. CDR3 length: 12 residues. The CDR3 bases are TGTGCCAGCAGTTTGGTCCGGGACGAGCAGTACTTC. Amino acid sequence: CASSLVRDEQYF.

This clonotype was observed at least ten times. This rearrangement joins TRBV7-9 to TRBJ1-1; D remains ambiguous. The germline V and J ends were trimmed by 2 bases and 7 bases, with 8 bases remaining between them. The CDR3 length is 12 residues. CDR1 is SEHNR and CDR2 is FQNEAQ in the germline V gene (reference sequence). DNA of the CDR3: TGTGCCAGCAGCTTACTGGGAGGTGAAGCTTTCTTT. Amino acids: CASSLLGGEAFF. Variable domain in full (rest from reference TRBV7-9 and TRBJ1-1): DTGVSQNPRHKITKRGQNVTFRCDPISEHNRLYWYRQTLGQGPEFLTYFQNEAQLEKSRLLSDRFSAERPKGSFSTLEIQRTEQGDSAMYLCASSLLGGEAFFGQGTRLTVV.

This chain uses TRBV27 with TRBJ2-1, with TRBD1 identical over 7 bases. V was pared by 6 bases and J by 0 bases, with 2 bases of the junction left unmatched. This CDR3 contains 14 residues. The V gene's germline CDR1 is MNHEY and CDR2 SMNVEV (reference sequence). CDR3 nucleotide sequence: TGTGCCAGCAGCAACAGGGGCTCCTACAATGAGCAGTTCTTC. Residues: CASSNRGSYNEQFF.

This clonotype was recorded at least ten times. The rearrangement links TRBV10-2 to TRBJ2-7; D may be TRBD1 (6 bases). Per germline, CDR1 WSHSY and CDR2 SAAADI. The V end lost 4 bases, the J end lost 3 bases, and 10 bases lay between the germline ends. This CDR3 comprises 13 residues. Here the CDR3 reads CASSGTAVYEQYF. CDR3 DNA: TGCGCCAGCAGTGGGACAGCCGTCTACGAGCAGTACTTC.

The chain employs TRBV7-8 and TRBJ1-5; D not resolved. V was shortened by 1 base and J by 9 bases, with 13 bases between the two germline ends. The CDR3 has 14 residues. Per the germline V gene, CDR1 is SGHVS and CDR2 is FQNEAQ. The DNA for the CDR3 is TGTGCCAGCAGCTTAGGAGGTCAGATTCCGCCCCAGCATTTT. Protein sequence: CASSLGGQIPPQHF. The whole variable domain, remainder taken from reference TRBV7-8 and TRBJ1-5, is GAGVSQSPRYKVAKRGQDVALRCDPISGHVSLFWYQQALGQGPEFLTYFQNEAQLDKSGLPSDRFFAERPEGSVSTLKIQRTQQEDSAVYLCASSLGGQIPPQHFGDGTRLSIL.

This clonotype was seen a few times. CDR3 amino acids: CASSLSPQVGSGNTIYF. CDR3 in DNA: TGTGCCAGCAGTTTATCCCCGCAGGTCGGCTCTGGAAACACCATATATTTT. The chain links TRBV27 to TRBJ1-3, with D hard to call. The V gene lost 0 bases and the J gene lost 0 bases, with 12 bases spanning the gap. The germline V gene has CDR1 MNHEY and CDR2 SMNVEV (reference sequence). The CDR3 runs 17 residues.

The rearrangement links TRBV11-2 to TRBJ2-4; 7 bases match TRBD2. J gave up 0 bases and V 4 bases, and 15 bases lay outside the gene matches. Germline V gives CDR1 SGHAT, CDR2 FQNNGV. This CDR3 has 19 residues. The CDR3 loop reads CASSSGSEASGLAKNIQYF. The CDR3 DNA follows: TGTGCCAGCAGCTCGGGGTCAGAGGCTAGCGGACTAGCCAAAAACATTCAGTACTTC.

The genes are TRBV4-1 and TRBJ1-5; D is ambiguous. V was trimmed by 0 bases and J by 6 bases, leaving 21 bases between them. This CDR3 has 18 residues. CDR1 MGHRA and CDR2 YSYEKL come from the germline V gene. CDR3 bases: TGCGCCAGCAGCCAAGATTACTATGGGGTAGGGTCTTTTCAGCCCCAGCATTTT. Translated, it gives CASSQDYYGVGSFQPQHF.

The V and J genes are TRBV4-3 and TRBJ2-5, with a possible D match to TRBD2 (6 bases). The CDR3 has 18 amino acids. V lost 1 base to trimming and J lost 4 bases, with 22 bases between them. CDR1 and CDR2 from the germline V gene are LGHNA and YSLEER. CDR3 region: CASSQAISRGSRRETQYF. DNA of the CDR3: TGCGCCAGCAGCCAAGCGATTTCCCGGGGGTCTCGGCGAGAGACCCAGTACTTC.

This chain joins TRBV5-6 and TRBJ2-3, with D possibly being TRBD1 (6 bases). Between the trimmed V and J ends, which lost 4 bases and 9 bases, there was a span of 15 bases. This CDR3 has 13 amino acids. Germline CDR1 SGHDT, CDR2 YYEEEE. CDR3 residues: CASSPEQGGTQYF. For the CDR3, the DNA is TGTGCCAGCAGCCCGGAACAGGGCGGAACGCAGTATTTT.

Many counts were recorded for this clonotype. The genes are TRBV12-3 or TRBV12-4 and TRBJ2-1; 8 positions agree with TRBD2. This CDR3 spans 16 amino acids. V lost 3 bases to trimming and J lost 2 bases; unmatched junction nucleotides: 6. CDR3 loop: CASSFGGGGPYNEQFF. DNA of the CDR3: TGTGCCAGCAGTTTTGGAGGCGGGGGGCCCTACAATGAGCAGTTCTTC.

The chain employs TRBV28 and TRBJ2-1; 7 bases map to TRBD1. This CDR3 spans 14 amino acids. V dropped 8 bases and J dropped 0; count of bases not matched to a gene: 4. Germline CDR1 reads MDHEN; CDR2 reads SYDVKM. CDR3 protein: CASYDRVSYNEQFF. For the CDR3, the DNA is TGTGCCAGCTATGACAGGGTCTCCTACAATGAGCAGTTCTTC.

This clonotype was detected ten times or more. The chain uses TRBV5-6 and TRBJ1-2, with D perhaps matching TRBD1 (5 bases). The CDR3 covers 15 residues. Trimming left V 0 bases short and J 4 bases short, with 13 bases between. Germline values: CDR1 SGHDT, CDR2 YYEEEE. The CDR3 is CASSLVSGTVYGYTF. CDR3 coding DNA: TGTGCCAGCAGCTTGGTTTCAGGGACGGTCTATGGCTACACCTTC.

The genes are TRBV5-6 and TRBJ1-2, with TRBD1 matching over 11 bases. The CDR3 spans 15 residues. V lost 4 bases to trimming and J lost 6 bases; unmatched junction nucleotides: 8. Per germline, CDR1 SGHDT and CDR2 YYEEEE. The CDR3 here is CASSRTGQGDNGYTF. CDR3 bases: TGTGCCAGCAGCCGGACGGGACAGGGGGATAATGGCTACACCTTC.

This clonotype was seen more than once but under ten times. This chain connects TRBV20-1 to TRBJ2-2; tentative D call: TRBD2 (6 bases). CDR3 length: 16 amino acids. Trimming took off 6 bases at V and 0 bases at J, with 17 bases between the two ends. Looked up from germline, CDR1 is DFQATT and CDR2 is SNEGSKA (reference sequence). CDR3: CSASGLARSNTGELFF. The DNA of the CDR3 is TGCAGTGCCTCCGGGCTAGCGCGTTCGAACACCGGGGAGCTGTTTTTT.

This clonotype was seen more than once but under ten times. V and J are TRBV15 and TRBJ2-1; TRBD1 might be the D (5 bases). The CDR3 is 14 residues long. V dropped 5 bases and J dropped 1 base, with 9 bases sitting between them. CDR1 and CDR2 (germline): LNHNV, YYDKDF (reference sequence). The CDR3 DNA reads as TGTGCCACCAGCGGACAATTATCCTACAATGAGCAGTTCTTC. It specifies CATSGQLSYNEQFF.

This rearrangement joins TRBV27 to TRBJ1-1; D gene ambiguous. CDR1 and CDR2 (germline): MNHEY, SMNVEV (reference sequence). The length of the CDR3 is 14 residues. Trimming removed 5 bases at V and 0 bases at J, with 10 bases between. The CDR3 spells CASSRGYMNTEAFF. The DNA of the CDR3 is TGTGCCAGCAGTCGCGGATACATGAACACTGAAGCTTTCTTT.